This TCR beta chain emerged from a study of blood T cells in healthy people across ages. Together with a sample-barcoded 5' primer, a J-beta primer mix was included in a second PCR lasting about 7 to 12 cycles. Each CDR3 protein is one row after TCRdb ran MiXCR on the 5' RACE reads. The sample includes more than 800,000 distinct CDR3 sequences, less than 35% seen only once; the top ten take roughly 17%. This clonotype showed up many times. Its antigen remains unidentified. The CDR3 covers 14 residues. V was clipped by 6 bases and J by 2 bases; unmatched bases: 6. Germline CDR1 MNHEY, CDR2 SVGEGT. Whole-study findings and limits: Unsorted PBMCs prevented conclusive naive versus antigen-experienced comparison. Any changes in expanded clonotypes were possibly confounded, as donor CMV status remained unknown.

This TCR was sampled from a woman of 80 years or more in good health. The source material was blood. This sequence joins TRBV6-2 or TRBV6-3 and TRBJ2-5, with TRBD1 matching 7 bases. CDR3 loop: CASRLNRGQETQYF. DNA for the CDR3: TGTGCCAGCAGACTCAACAGGGGTCAAGAGACCCAGTACTTC.